This TCR beta chain appears in the sequencing data of a study of identical twins. CDR1 is LNHDA, CDR2 SQIVND, per germline (reference sequence). V was clipped by 2 bases and J by 2 bases, with 10 bases between them. CDR3 length: 15 residues. The table lists this clonotype with a few counts. Antigen specificity is unknown. Study results and limitations: Zero-insertion analyses might be partly confounded by invariant T cells like MAIT and iNKT. There was more out-of-frame TCR alpha sharing in monozygotic twins than models estimated.

TCRdb processed the 5' RACE reads anew with MiXCR; each CDR3 protein has one entry. This table holds 200,000 to 300,000 distinct CDR3 sequences, over 9.5% found once. These sequences were also reported in another study, on yellow fever vaccine responses in identical twins.

The sample comprised memory (CD45RO+) T cells sorted from blood. V is TRBV19 and J is TRBJ1-5, with a tentative D call TRBD1 (5 bases). The TCR sequence derives from a woman aged 18-35 years in good health. The CDR3 DNA reads as TGTGCCAGTAGTATATCTGGGGGTGGCAATCAGCCCCAGCATTTT. This encodes CASSISGGGNQPQHF.